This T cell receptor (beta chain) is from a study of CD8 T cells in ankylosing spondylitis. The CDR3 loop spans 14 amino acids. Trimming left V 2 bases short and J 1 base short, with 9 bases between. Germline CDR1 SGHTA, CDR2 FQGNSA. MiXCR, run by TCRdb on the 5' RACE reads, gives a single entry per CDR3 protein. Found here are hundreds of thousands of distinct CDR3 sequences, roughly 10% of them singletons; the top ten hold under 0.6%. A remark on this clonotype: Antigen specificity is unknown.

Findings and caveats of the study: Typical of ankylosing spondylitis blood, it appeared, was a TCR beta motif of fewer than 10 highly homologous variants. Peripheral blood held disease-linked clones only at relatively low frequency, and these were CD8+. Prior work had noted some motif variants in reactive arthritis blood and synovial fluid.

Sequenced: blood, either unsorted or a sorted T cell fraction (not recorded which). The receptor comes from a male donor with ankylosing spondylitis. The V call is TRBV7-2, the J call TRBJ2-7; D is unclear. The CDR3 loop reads CASSLTLDSYEQYF. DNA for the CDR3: TGTGCCAGCAGCTTAACGTTGGATTCCTACGAGCAGTACTTC.